This T cell receptor (beta chain) was observed in a study of OX40 agonist ivuxolimab in advanced cancers. Overall study context: The dose-escalation group included hepatocellular carcinoma, melanoma, renal cell carcinoma and head and neck cancer. Whole-study findings and limits: The expanded peripheral T cells' antigen specificity was not determined.

With baseline, cycle 4 day 1, and cycle 7 day 1 as timepoints, blood was sampled. Comment on this clone: Its target is not known.

Profiled with immunoSEQ multiplex PCR; TCRdb holds only in-frame clones, not every one. The sample includes 15,000 to 25,000 clones, 83% of them seen just once. Trimming took off 8 bases at V and 3 bases at J, with 7 bases between the two ends. The CDR3 contains 11 residues. Germline loops: CDR1 MNHEY, CDR2 SVGAGI. V is TRBV6-5 and J is TRBJ1-1; D call uncertain. The specimen comprised CD4+ or CD8+ T cells sorted from blood, sampled in a trial of the OX40 agonist ivuxolimab. This clonotype originated in an adult with an advanced solid tumor such as melanoma, head and neck, liver or kidney cancer. CDR3 region: CASLRDTEAFF. For the CDR3, the DNA is TGTGCCAGCCTGAGGGACACTGAAGCTTTCTTT.